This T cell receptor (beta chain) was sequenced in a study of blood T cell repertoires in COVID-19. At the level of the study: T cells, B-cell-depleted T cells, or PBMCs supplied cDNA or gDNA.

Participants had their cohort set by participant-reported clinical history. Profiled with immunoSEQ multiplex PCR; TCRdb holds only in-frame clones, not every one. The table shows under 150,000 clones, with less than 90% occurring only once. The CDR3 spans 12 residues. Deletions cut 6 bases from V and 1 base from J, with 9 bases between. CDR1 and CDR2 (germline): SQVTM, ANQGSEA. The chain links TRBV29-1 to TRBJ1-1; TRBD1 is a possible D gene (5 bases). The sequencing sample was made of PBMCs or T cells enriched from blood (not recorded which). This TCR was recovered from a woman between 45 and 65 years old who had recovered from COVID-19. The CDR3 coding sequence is TGCAGCGTGGGGCAGAGGAACACTGAAGCTTTCTTT. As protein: CSVGQRNTEAFF.